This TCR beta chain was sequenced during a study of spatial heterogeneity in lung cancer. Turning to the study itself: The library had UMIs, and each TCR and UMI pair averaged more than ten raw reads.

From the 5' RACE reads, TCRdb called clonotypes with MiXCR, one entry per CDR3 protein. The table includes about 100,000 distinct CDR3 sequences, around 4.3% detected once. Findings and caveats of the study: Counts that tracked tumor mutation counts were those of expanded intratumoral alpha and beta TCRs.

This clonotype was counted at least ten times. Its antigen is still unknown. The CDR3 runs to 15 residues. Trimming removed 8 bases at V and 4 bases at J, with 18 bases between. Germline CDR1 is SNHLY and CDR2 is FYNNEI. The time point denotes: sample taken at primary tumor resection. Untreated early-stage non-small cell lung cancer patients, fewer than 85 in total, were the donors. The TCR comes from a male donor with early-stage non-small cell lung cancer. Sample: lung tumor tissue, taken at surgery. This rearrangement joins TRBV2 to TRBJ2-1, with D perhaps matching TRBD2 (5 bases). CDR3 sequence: CASVSTSLGYNEQFF. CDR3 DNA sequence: TGTGCCAGCGTTAGCACTAGTCTGGGGTACAATGAGCAGTTCTTC.